This paragraph reports one T cell receptor beta chain. Its antigen remains unidentified. This sample was included in a study of cytomegalovirus exposure and HLA in healthy donors. Study context: Earlier findings included nearly 120 million unique TCR beta sequences obtained from about 179 million T cells. General study findings and limits: Listed as cytomegalovirus-associated were about 160 TCR beta chains.

PCR amplification relied on 60 Vbeta primers (plus 13 Jbeta primers). Assay: immunoSEQ multiplex PCR; the TCRdb copy retains only in-frame clones and omits some. In the table there are 80,000 to 100,000 clones, under 70% of which are singletons. V lost 5 bases and J 5 bases, leaving 10 bases between the germline ends. CDR1 PRHDT and CDR2 FYEKMQ come from the germline V gene (reference sequence). This CDR3 contains 14 residues. All donors participated as healthy donors of bone marrow. The clonotype comes from a man aged 50 to 60 in good health and CMV-seronegative. The chain carries TRBV13 and TRBJ1-6; the D is unclear. The source material was PBMCs. CDR3 bases: TGTGCCAGCAGCCCTACCCGAGATAATTCACCCCTCCACTTT. Residues: CASSPTRDNSPLHF.